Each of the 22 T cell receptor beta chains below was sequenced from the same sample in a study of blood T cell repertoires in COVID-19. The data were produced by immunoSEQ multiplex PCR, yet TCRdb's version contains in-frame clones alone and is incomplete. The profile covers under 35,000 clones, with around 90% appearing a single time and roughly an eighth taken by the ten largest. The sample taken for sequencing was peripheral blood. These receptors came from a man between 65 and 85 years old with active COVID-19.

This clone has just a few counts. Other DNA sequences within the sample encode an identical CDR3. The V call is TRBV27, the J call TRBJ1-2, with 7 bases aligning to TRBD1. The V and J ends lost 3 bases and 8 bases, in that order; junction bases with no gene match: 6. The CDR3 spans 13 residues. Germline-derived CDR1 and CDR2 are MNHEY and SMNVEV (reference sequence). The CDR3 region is CASSFRTGQGYTF. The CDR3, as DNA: TGTGCCAGCAGTTTTAGGACAGGCCAAGGCTACACCTTC.

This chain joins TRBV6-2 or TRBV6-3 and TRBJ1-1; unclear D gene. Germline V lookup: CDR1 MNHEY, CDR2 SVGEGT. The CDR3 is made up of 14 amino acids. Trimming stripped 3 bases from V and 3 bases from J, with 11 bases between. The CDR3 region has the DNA TGTGCCAGCAGTTATGTCGGTCTTGACACTGAAGCTTTCTTT. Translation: CASSYVGLDTEAFF.

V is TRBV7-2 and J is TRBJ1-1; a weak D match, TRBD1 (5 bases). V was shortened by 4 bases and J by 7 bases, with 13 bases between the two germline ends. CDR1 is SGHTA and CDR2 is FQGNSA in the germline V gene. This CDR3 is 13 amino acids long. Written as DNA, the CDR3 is TGTGCCAGCAGCTGGGACGGGGGGTTTGAAGCTTTCTTT. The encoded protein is CASSWDGGFEAFF.

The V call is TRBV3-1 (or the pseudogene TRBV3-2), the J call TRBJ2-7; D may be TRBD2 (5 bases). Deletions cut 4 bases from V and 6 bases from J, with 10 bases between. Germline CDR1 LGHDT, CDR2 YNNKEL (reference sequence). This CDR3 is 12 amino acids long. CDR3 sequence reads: CASSRPRGEQYF. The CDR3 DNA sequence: TGTGCCAGCAGCCGCCCCCGGGGCGAGCAGTACTTC.

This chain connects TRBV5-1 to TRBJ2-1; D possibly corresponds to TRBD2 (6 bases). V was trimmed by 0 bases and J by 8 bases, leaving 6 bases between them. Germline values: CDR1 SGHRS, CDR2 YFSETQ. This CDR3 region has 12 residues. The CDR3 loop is CASSLGGDEQFF. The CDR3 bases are TGCGCCAGCAGCTTGGGCGGGGATGAGCAGTTCTTC.

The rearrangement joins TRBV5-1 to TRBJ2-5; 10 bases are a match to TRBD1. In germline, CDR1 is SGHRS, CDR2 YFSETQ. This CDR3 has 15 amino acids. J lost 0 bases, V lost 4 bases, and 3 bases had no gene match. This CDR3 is CASSPDRGHQETQYF. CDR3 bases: TGCGCCAGCAGCCCTGACAGGGGGCACCAAGAGACCCAGTACTTC.

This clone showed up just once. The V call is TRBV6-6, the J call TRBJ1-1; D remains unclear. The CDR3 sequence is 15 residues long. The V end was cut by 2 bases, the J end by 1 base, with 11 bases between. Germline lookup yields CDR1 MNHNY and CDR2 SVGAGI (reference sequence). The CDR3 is CASSYPNSENTEAFF. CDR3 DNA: TGTGCCAGCAGTTACCCGAATAGTGAGAACACTGAAGCTTTCTTT.

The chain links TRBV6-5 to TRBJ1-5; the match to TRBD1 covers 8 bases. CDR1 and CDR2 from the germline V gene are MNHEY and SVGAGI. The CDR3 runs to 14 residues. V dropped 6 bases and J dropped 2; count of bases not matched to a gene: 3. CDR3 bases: TGTGCCAGCAGACGACAGGGGCGCAATCAGCCCCAGCATTTT. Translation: CASRRQGRNQPQHF.

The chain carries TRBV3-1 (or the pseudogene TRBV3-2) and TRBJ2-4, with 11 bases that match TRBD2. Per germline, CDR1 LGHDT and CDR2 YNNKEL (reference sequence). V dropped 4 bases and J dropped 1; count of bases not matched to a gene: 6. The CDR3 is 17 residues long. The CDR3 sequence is CASSPTSGGGAKNIQYF. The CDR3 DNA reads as TGTGCCAGCAGCCCTACTAGCGGGGGCGGGGCCAAAAACATTCAGTACTTC.

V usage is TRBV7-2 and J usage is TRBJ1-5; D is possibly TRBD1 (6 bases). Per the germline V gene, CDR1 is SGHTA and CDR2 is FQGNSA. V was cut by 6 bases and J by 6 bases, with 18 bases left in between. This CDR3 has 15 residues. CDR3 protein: CASSPSTGLGQPQHF. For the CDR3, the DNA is TGTGCCAGCAGTCCATCCACAGGGCTAGGTCAGCCCCAGCATTTT.

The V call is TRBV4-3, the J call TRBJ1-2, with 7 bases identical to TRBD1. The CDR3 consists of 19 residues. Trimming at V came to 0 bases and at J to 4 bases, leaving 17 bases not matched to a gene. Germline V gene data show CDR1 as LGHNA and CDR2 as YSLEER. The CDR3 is CASSQDFGDSPSPFYGYTF. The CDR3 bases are TGCGCCAGCAGCCAAGATTTTGGGGACAGCCCCTCACCTTTCTATGGCTACACCTTC.

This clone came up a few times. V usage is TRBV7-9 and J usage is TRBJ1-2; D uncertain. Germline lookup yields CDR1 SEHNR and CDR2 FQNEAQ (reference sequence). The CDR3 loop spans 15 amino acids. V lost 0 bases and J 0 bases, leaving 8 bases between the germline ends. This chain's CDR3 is CASSLADKTNYGYTF. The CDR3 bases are TGTGCCAGCAGCTTAGCCGACAAAACTAACTATGGCTACACCTTC.

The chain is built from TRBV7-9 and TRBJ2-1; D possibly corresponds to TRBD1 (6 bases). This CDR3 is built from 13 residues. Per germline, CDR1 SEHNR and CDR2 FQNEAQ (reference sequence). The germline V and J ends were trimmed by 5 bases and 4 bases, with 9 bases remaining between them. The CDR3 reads CASSIGQYNEQFF. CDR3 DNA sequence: TGTGCCAGCAGCATCGGACAGTACAATGAGCAGTTCTTC.

CDR3 amino acids: CASSQGVSPSGDTQYF. The CDR3 DNA is TGCGCCAGCAGCCAAGGTGTCTCGCCTAGCGGAGATACGCAGTATTTT. The chain couples TRBV4-3 to TRBJ2-3, with TRBD2 matching 7 bases. The germline V gene encodes CDR1 LGHNA and CDR2 YSLEER. The J segment lost 5 bases and the V segment lost 1 base, leaving 9 bases of the junction unmatched. The CDR3 sequence is 16 residues long.

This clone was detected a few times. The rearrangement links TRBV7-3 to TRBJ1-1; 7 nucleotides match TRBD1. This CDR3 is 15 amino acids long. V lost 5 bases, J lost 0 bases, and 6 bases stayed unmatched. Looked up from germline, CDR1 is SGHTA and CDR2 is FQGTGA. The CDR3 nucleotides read TGTGCCAGCAGCCCGGGGACAGTAATGAACACTGAAGCTTTCTTT. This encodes CASSPGTVMNTEAFF.

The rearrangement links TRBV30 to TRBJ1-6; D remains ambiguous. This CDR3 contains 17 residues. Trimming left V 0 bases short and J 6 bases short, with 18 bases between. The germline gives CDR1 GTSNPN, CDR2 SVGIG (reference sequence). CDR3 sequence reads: CAWSVQWSRRFNSPLHF. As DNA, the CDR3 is TGTGCCTGGAGTGTTCAATGGAGCCGCCGTTTTAATTCACCCCTCCACTTT.

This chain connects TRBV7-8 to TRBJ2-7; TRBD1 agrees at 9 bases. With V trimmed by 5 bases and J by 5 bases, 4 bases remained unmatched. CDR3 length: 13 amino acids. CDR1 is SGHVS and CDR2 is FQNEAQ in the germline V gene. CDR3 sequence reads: CASSRDRDNEQYF. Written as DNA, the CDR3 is TGTGCCAGCAGCCGGGACAGGGATAACGAGCAGTACTTC.

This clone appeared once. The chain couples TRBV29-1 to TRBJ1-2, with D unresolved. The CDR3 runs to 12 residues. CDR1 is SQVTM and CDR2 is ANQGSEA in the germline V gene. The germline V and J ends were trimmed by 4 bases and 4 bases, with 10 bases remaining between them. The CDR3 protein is CSVGGRFYGYTF. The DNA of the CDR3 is TGCAGCGTTGGTGGCAGATTCTATGGCTACACCTTC. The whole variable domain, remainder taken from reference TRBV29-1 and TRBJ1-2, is SAVISQKPSRDICQRGTSLTIQCQVDSQVTMMFWYRQQPGQSLTLIATANQGSEATYESGFVIDKFPISRPNLTFSTLTVSNMSPEDSSIYLCSVGGRFYGYTFGSGTRLTVV.

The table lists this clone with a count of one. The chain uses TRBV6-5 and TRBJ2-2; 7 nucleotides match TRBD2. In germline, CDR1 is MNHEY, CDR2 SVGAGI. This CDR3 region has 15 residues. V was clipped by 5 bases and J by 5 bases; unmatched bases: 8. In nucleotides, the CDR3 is TGTGCCAGCAGTCCCCGGGGGGTGGGGACCGGGGAGCTGTTTTTT. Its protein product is CASSPRGVGTGELFF.

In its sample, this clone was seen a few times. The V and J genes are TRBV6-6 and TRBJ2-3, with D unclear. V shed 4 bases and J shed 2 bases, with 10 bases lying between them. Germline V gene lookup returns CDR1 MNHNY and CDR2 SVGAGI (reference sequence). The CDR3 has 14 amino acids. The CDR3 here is CASSLNEATDTQYF. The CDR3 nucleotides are TGTGCCAGCAGTTTGAATGAGGCCACAGATACGCAGTATTTT.

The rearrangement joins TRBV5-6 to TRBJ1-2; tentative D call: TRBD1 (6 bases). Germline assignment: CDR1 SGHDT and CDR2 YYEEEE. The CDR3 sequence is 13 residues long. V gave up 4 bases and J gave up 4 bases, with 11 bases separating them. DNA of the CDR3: TGTGCCAGCAGCCCAGGGGACGTCTATGGCTACACCTTC. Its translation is CASSPGDVYGYTF.

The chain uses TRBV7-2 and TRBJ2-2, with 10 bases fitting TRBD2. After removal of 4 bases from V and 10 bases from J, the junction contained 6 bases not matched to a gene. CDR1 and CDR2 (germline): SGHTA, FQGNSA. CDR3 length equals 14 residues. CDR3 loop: CASSSGLASKELFF. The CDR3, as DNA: TGTGCCAGCAGCTCGGGACTAGCGTCAAAGGAGCTGTTTTTT. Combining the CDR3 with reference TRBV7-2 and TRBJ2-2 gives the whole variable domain GAGVSQSPSNKVTEKGKDVELRCDPISGHTALYWYRQSLGQGLEFLIYFQGNSAPDKSGLPSDRFSAERTGGSVSTLTIQRTQQEDSAVYLCASSSGLASKELFFGEGSRLTVL.